This T cell receptor (beta chain) is from a study of graft-versus-host responses after intestinal transplantation (dated by TCRdb to the early 2020s). With regard to the full study: Recipients received multivisceral, liver-intestinal, or isolated intestinal transplants. All recipients received anti-thymocyte globulin induction followed by maintenance tacrolimus and steroids for 3 to 4 years. Graft-versus-host and host-versus-graft alloreactive T cell clones were tracked in the graft, circulation and bone marrow after intestinal transplantation using bulk TCR-beta CDR3 sequencing. To identify alloreactive clones, pre-transplant mixed lymphocyte reaction products were sequenced and then compared with unstimulated pre-transplant donor and recipient T cells. A cohort of about two dozen intestinal transplant recipients, including one retransplant, was enrolled, and 3 patients lacking pretransplant specimens were excluded. Donor T cell macrochimerism was defined as a peak of at least 4% donor T cells among recipient peripheral blood mononuclear cells. Instead of going to the commercial service, samples from a few later patients were sequenced in-house on an Illumina MiSeq and processed with MiXCR. Points the paper makes about the study in general: Early after transplant, declines in HvG clones were associated with peak levels of circulating GvH clones. The relatively low number and heterogeneity of intestinal transplant patients limited the conclusions. High GvH to HvG T cell clonal ratios were observed in the allografts of patients with donor T cell macrochimerism. GvH clones were detected in recipient bone marrow, and some appeared earlier in ileal mucosa or blood, consistent with an intestinal mucosal origin.

About this clone: There is no known antigen for this receptor. The sample holds no much larger clone one base away, and base qualities are not on file.

Blood samples were collected up to 4 times in the first month after transplant and then at least monthly when available. The library relied on the immunoSEQ multiplex PCR assay. Adaptive Biotechnologies carried out high-throughput TCR-beta CDR3 sequencing of genomic DNA for most patients. Per the authors' processing: Adaptive's ImmunoSEQ software supplied the TCR sequencing data for around 17 patients, while MiXCR and VDJtools were used to process a few other patients. CDR3 nucleotide sequences shared between donor and recipient were removed because the origin of such sequences could not be assigned. To count as alloreactive, a clone needed at least 2-fold expansion over unstimulated cells and a minimum CFSE-low frequency of 0.002% (template counts) or 0.001% (read counts). Clones detected in sequenced pre-transplant spleen, lymph node, or MLR CFSE-low populations of the donor or recipient were defined as mappable. The cumulative frequency of alloreactive clones was calculated as a percentage of all sequences, weighted by copy number. In TCRdb, the immuneACCESS table is reduced to in-frame sequences with V and J assigned. These tables do not hold every clone; where another copy was compared, an unresolved V gene accounts for under half, and the others remain unexplained. The V and J calls and clone size were taken over from that table, and D and trimming were inferred from the DNA. The sample table shows around 40,000 clones, and roughly 87% are seen once. The ten largest clonotypes hold roughly 3.6% of the sample.

This receptor was obtained from a human patient who received an intestinal transplant, so some T cells may come from the graft donor. Sequencing was performed on PBMCs, taken 1070 days after transplant.

The DNA sequence is as follows: TGCGCCAGCAGCTTGGGGGACGGCTACGAGCAGTACTTC. It translates as CASSLGDGYEQYF. The V and J genes are TRBV5-1 and TRBJ2-7; the D element could tentatively be TRBD1 or TRBD2, as 5 bases agree for each. The germline ends are 7 bases apart after V is trimmed by 0 bases and J by 3 bases. The CDR3 runs 13 amino acids, cysteine and phenylalanine included. Just the 39-base CDR3 DNA is kept, in frame starting at base 1. The germline V gene sets CDR1 to SGHRS and CDR2 to YFSETQ.